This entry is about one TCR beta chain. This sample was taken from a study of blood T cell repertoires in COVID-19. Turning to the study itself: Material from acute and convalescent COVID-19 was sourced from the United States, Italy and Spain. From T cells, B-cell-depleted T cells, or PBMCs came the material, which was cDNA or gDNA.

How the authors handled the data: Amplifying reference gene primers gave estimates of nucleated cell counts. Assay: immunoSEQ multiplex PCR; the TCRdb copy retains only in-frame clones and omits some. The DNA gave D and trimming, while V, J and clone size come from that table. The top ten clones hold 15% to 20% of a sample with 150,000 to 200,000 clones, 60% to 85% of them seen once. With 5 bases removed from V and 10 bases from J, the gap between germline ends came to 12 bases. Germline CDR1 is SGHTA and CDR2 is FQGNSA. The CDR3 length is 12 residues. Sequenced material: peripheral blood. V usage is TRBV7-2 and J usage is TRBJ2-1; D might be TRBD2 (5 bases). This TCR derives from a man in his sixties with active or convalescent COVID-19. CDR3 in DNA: TGTGCCAGCAGCCACCCGAGGGAGGAGCAGTTCTTC. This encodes CASSHPREEQFF.